Sequencing of this TCR beta chain was carried out in a study of human T cells and chemical hapten exposure. Study information: Alopecia areata, totalis or universalis affected patients who were mostly female.

Time point described: patch test 2, 6 weeks after DPC sensitization. Indicated treatment: therapeutic diphenylcyclopropenone sensitization with weekly scalp DPC. This clonotype was observed a few times. What it binds is unknown. Study-wide results and caveats: TCRs at high frequency, those above 1 in 1000, did not change with DPC sensitization.

TCRdb reprocessed the RACE reads via MiXCR and lists one record per CDR3 protein. Of approximately 350,000 distinct CDR3 sequences in the sample, nearly 6.5% are singletons; the top ten hold more than 5.5%. Germline V lookup: CDR1 SGHTS, CDR2 YDEGEE. The V gene lost 1 base and the J gene lost 4 bases, with 11 bases spanning the gap. This CDR3 contains 14 residues. This chain connects TRBV5-8 to TRBJ2-5; TRBD1 or TRBD2 may be the D gene (5 bases each). Sequencing was performed on whole blood, taken in connection with sensitization to the hapten diphenylcyclopropenone (DPC). This TCR was recovered from a woman between 18 and 29 years old with alopecia areata. Some clones in this sample may be carry-over from other donors' samples. The CDR3 protein is CASSLSWGLETQYF. The CDR3 region has the DNA TGTGCCAGCAGCTTGTCGTGGGGGTTAGAGACCCAGTACTTC.